One and the same sample provided the 14 T cell receptor beta chains below, sequenced in a study of T cell responses to AZD1222 COVID-19 vaccine (dated by TCRdb to the early 2020s). The library was made by the immunoSEQ multiplex PCR assay. TCRdb took this table from immuneACCESS and kept in-frame rearrangements with V and J called. Such tables lack part of the clones; where checked against another copy, unresolved V genes explain under half of the gap, and the rest is unexplained. A total of 95,000 to 150,000 clones appear in this sample, around 85% of them only once. 5% to 7% of the sample comes from the top ten. The time point label, as the study defines it: baseline before first vaccination. The sample consisted of peripheral blood, taken on day 0 of AZD1222 vaccination. These receptors were taken from an adult in good health.

The rearrangement links TRBV27 to TRBJ2-3; 7 bases map to TRBD1. The CDR3 contains 16 residues. J was trimmed by 1 base and V by 7 bases; bases with no gene match: 11. CDR1 MNHEY and CDR2 SMNVEV come from the germline V gene (reference sequence). Here the CDR3 reads CASTRPGGGGTDTQYF. The CDR3 nucleotides read TGTGCCAGCACCCGCCCAGGGGGTGGTGGCACAGATACGCAGTATTTT.

The chain is built from TRBV9 and TRBJ1-3; TRBD1 is a possible D gene (5 bases). Germline CDR1 and CDR2: SGDLS and YYNGEE. With 2 bases removed from V and 4 bases from J, the gap between germline ends came to 10 bases. The CDR3 loop spans 14 amino acids. The DNA of the CDR3 is TGTGCCAGCAGCGTCGGAGGGGCAGGAAACACCATATATTTT. Translating it yields CASSVGGAGNTIYF.

This chain connects TRBV5-6 to TRBJ1-5; D is perhaps TRBD1 (5 bases). CDR1 and CDR2 (germline): SGHDT, YYEEEE. The CDR3 covers 14 residues. The ends were cut back, 4 bases at V and 2 bases at J, with 10 bases in the middle. The CDR3 DNA sequence: TGTGCCAGCAGCGAGGGACGTGGCAATCAGCCCCAGCATTTT. Translating it yields CASSEGRGNQPQHF.

The chain joins TRBV19 to TRBJ1-5; TRBD1 is a possible D gene (5 bases). Trimming removed 3 bases at V and 5 bases at J, with 11 bases between. The CDR3 runs to 14 residues. The germline V gene has CDR1 LNHDA and CDR2 SQIVND (reference sequence). The CDR3 DNA reads TGTGCCAGTAGTATTAGAGGGGTCCATCAGCCCCAGCATTTT. This gives the protein CASSIRGVHQPQHF. The full variable domain, rest sourced from reference TRBV19 and TRBJ1-5, is DGGITQSPKYLFRKEGQNVTLSCEQNLNHDAMYWYRQDPGQGLRLIYYSQIVNDFQKGDIAEGYSVSREKKESFPLTVTSAQKNPTAFYLCASSIRGVHQPQHFGDGTRLSIL.

The chain is built from TRBV4-1 and TRBJ2-1; 9 bases line up with TRBD1. There are 18 residues in the CDR3. CDR1 is MGHRA, CDR2 YSYEKL, per germline. The V and J ends lost 6 bases and 11 bases, in that order; junction bases with no gene match: 23. The CDR3 nucleotides read TGCGCCAGCAGTGGGGTACAGGGGGCAAGCAGCCAGACTAAGCAGCAGTTCTTC. It translates to CASSGVQGASSQTKQQFF.

The chain joins TRBV19 to TRBJ1-1; 8 bases map to TRBD1. The germline V gene has CDR1 LNHDA and CDR2 SQIVND (reference sequence). V shed 6 bases, J shed 1 base, and the junction held 7 bases outside the gene matches. The CDR3 length is 15 residues. CDR3 sequence reads: CASRPQGAENTEAFF. CDR3 DNA sequence: TGTGCCAGTAGGCCCCAGGGGGCGGAGAACACTGAAGCTTTCTTT.

The chain is built from TRBV9 and TRBJ2-2, with 7 bases identical to TRBD2. The germline V gene encodes CDR1 SGDLS and CDR2 YYNGEE. This CDR3 is built from 17 residues. V lost 3 bases, J lost 6 bases, and 14 bases stayed unmatched. The CDR3: CASSGQGGPSFAGELFF. Written as DNA, the CDR3 is TGTGCCAGCAGCGGGCAGGGAGGGCCTTCCTTCGCCGGGGAGCTGTTTTTT.

Concerning this clone: One junction end disagrees with the germline gene, perhaps due to a read error. The rearrangement uses TRBV7-7 and TRBJ2-3; 7 bases align to TRBD1. CDR3 length: 15 residues. The germline CDR1 and CDR2 sequences are SSHAT and FNYEAQ (reference sequence). The CDR3 spells CASSLGTVSTDTQYF. As DNA, the CDR3 is TGTGCTAGCAGCTTGGGGACAGTAAGCACAGATACGCAGTATTTT. The variable domain in full, with the rest retrieved from reference TRBV7-7 and TRBJ2-3, is GAGVSQSPRYKVTKRGQDVTLRCDPISSHATLYWYQQALGQGPEFLTYFNYEAQPDKSGLPSDRFSAERPEGSISTLTIQRTEQRDSAMYRCASSLGTVSTDTQYFGPGTRLTVL.

The V call is TRBV7-9, the J call TRBJ2-7, with TRBD2 as a possible D gene (6 bases). This CDR3 region has 15 residues. Germline V gene data show CDR1 as SEHNR and CDR2 as FQNEAQ (reference sequence). Trimming shortened V by 5 bases and J by 0 bases, and 14 bases separated the two germline ends. CDR3 sequence: CASSRQMRDSYEQYF. The CDR3 DNA sequence: TGTGCCAGCAGCAGACAGATGCGGGACTCCTACGAGCAGTACTTC. Drawing the rest from reference TRBV7-9 and TRBJ2-7, the complete variable domain is DTGVSQNPRHKITKRGQNVTFRCDPISEHNRLYWYRQTLGQGPEFLTYFQNEAQLEKSRLLSDRFSAERPKGSFSTLEIQRTEQGDSAMYLCASSRQMRDSYEQYFGPGTRLTVT.

This chain uses TRBV30 with TRBJ1-5; D is unresolved. The germline gives CDR1 GTSNPN, CDR2 SVGIG (reference sequence). The length of the CDR3 is 12 residues. Trimming took 4 bases from V and 0 from J, leaving 4 bases between them. CDR3 sequence (DNA): TGTGCCTGGAAGTATAGCAATCAGCCCCAGCATTTT. Translating gives CAWKYSNQPQHF.

This clone appeared once. The V call is TRBV30, the J call TRBJ2-7; D remains ambiguous. CDR1 and CDR2 (germline): GTSNPN, SVGIG (reference sequence). The CDR3 is 12 residues long. V lost 2 bases, J lost 1 base, and 6 bases lay in between. CDR3 sequence (DNA): TGTGCCTGGAGTTTTTGGTCCTACGAGCAGTACTTC. The encoded protein is CAWSFWSYEQYF.

In DNA, the CDR3 is TGTGCCACCAGCAGAGAACAGGGTGATCGTTACGAGCAGTACTTC. Translated: CATSREQGDRYEQYF. The chain combines TRBV15 with TRBJ2-7, with a possible D match to TRBD1 (6 bases). CDR1 is LNHNV, CDR2 YYDKDF, per germline (reference sequence). Trimming shortened V by 0 bases and J by 4 bases, and 13 bases separated the two germline ends. The CDR3 runs to 15 residues.

This clone occurred once. The genes are TRBV7-2 and TRBJ2-7; D perhaps matches TRBD1 (6 bases). Germline-derived CDR1 and CDR2 are SGHTA and FQGNSA. The CDR3 has 15 amino acids. V was clipped by 5 bases and J by 0 bases, with 14 bases between them. The CDR3 DNA is TGTGCCAGCAGCCTCGACAGGCCGAGCTCCTACGAGCAGTACTTC. Its translation is CASSLDRPSSYEQYF. Looking up the rest from reference TRBV7-2 and TRBJ2-7 gives the full variable domain: GAGVSQSPSNKVTEKGKDVELRCDPISGHTALYWYRQSLGQGLEFLIYFQGNSAPDKSGLPSDRFSAERTGGSVSTLTIQRTQQEDSAVYLCASSLDRPSSYEQYFGPGTRLTVT.

V and J are TRBV29-1 and TRBJ1-4, with a possible D match to TRBD1 (5 bases). Germline CDR1 reads SQVTM; CDR2 reads ANQGSEA. There are 11 residues in the CDR3. V dropped 6 bases and J dropped 6 bases, with 8 bases sitting between them. CDR3 amino acids: CSVVQDEKLFF. Written as DNA, the CDR3 is TGCAGCGTGGTACAGGATGAAAAACTGTTTTTT. The full variable domain, with the rest looked up from reference TRBV29-1 and TRBJ1-4, is SAVISQKPSRDICQRGTSLTIQCQVDSQVTMMFWYRQQPGQSLTLIATANQGSEATYESGFVIDKFPISRPNLTFSTLTVSNMSPEDSSIYLCSVVQDEKLFFGSGTQLSVL.